The 20 T cell receptor beta chains given below trace back to one sample, sequenced in a study of shared clonotypes between healthy human individuals. Only CD45RO-negative cells positively selected for CCR7 counted as naive CD8 cells, so terminally differentiated effector memory CD45RA+ cells were excluded. Some clones are missing from TCRdb's copy, which holds only in-frame ones; the method was immunoSEQ multiplex PCR. The data contain a few million clones, around 95% of them singletons. The source material was naive CD8+ T cells from PBMCs. Every receptor here comes from a man between 18 and 29 years old in good health. Some clones in this sample may be carry-over from other donors' samples.

To note about this clone: The sample carries other DNA sequences with the same CDR3. The chain employs TRBV28 and TRBJ2-7; 9 nucleotides align to TRBD2. Unmatched junction bases numbered 7, after V lost 6 bases and J lost 7 bases. There are 13 residues in the CDR3. CDR1 is MDHEN and CDR2 is SYDVKM in the germline V gene. CDR3 in amino acids: CASSLAGLREQYF. CDR3 sequence (DNA): TGTGCCAGCAGCCTAGCGGGACTCAGAGAGCAGTACTTC.

The chain links TRBV11-2 to TRBJ2-7, with D tentatively TRBD1 (5 bases). The length of the CDR3 is 15 residues. V was pared by 7 bases and J by 4 bases, with 20 bases between. Looked up from germline, CDR1 is SGHAT and CDR2 is FQNNGV. The CDR3 DNA sequence: TGTGCCAGCACCGGTGCATCTCCGGACACTTACGAGCAGTACTTC. Encoded protein: CASTGASPDTYEQYF.

J is TRBJ2-7 and V is TRBV6-5, with TRBD2 identical over 10 bases. The J segment lost 6 bases and the V segment lost 2 bases, leaving 4 bases of the junction unmatched. The CDR3 length is 14 residues. CDR1 is MNHEY, CDR2 SVGAGI, per germline. This CDR3 is CASSYLAGDAEQYF. CDR3 DNA: TGTGCCAGCAGTTACCTAGCGGGAGATGCCGAGCAGTACTTC.

The V gene is TRBV6-6, the J gene TRBJ1-5; maybe TRBD1 (5 bases). Germline CDR1 MNHNY, CDR2 SVGAGI (reference sequence). There are 14 residues in the CDR3. The V end was cut by 10 bases, the J end by 1 base, with 14 bases between. In DNA, the CDR3 is TGTGCCACCACCTCGGGGGGGAGCAATCAGCCCCAGCATTTT. It specifies CATTSGGSNQPQHF.

This chain connects TRBV7-2 to TRBJ2-7; D gene unclear. V shed 8 bases and J shed 5 bases, with 13 bases lying between them. Germline values: CDR1 SGHTA, CDR2 FQGNSA. This CDR3 comprises 12 residues. CDR3 protein: CASQLVAHEQYF. CDR3 bases: TGTGCCAGCCAATTGGTAGCCCACGAGCAGTACTTC. Looking up the rest from reference TRBV7-2 and TRBJ2-7 gives the full variable domain: GAGVSQSPSNKVTEKGKDVELRCDPISGHTALYWYRQSLGQGLEFLIYFQGNSAPDKSGLPSDRFSAERTGGSVSTLTIQRTQQEDSAVYLCASQLVAHEQYFGPGTRLTVT.

CDR3 residues: CASSPQTGGLTEAFF. Here the CDR3 DNA reads TGTGCCAGCAGTCCCCAGACAGGGGGATTGACTGAAGCTTTCTTT. This chain uses TRBV27 with TRBJ1-1, with 9 bases fitting TRBD1. This CDR3 region has 15 residues. J gave up 5 bases and V 5 bases, and 9 bases lay outside the gene matches. From germline, CDR1 is MNHEY and CDR2 SMNVEV (reference sequence).

The chain joins TRBV7-2 to TRBJ1-2; tentatively, D is TRBD1 (5 bases). The CDR3 consists of 11 residues. V was pared by 4 bases and J by 10 bases, with 10 bases between. Germline values: CDR1 SGHTA, CDR2 FQGNSA. The CDR3 nucleotides are TGTGCCAGCAGCTCGGGACTTTACTACACCTTC. Translation: CASSSGLYYTF. Full variable domain (remainder filled in from reference TRBV7-2 and TRBJ1-2): GAGVSQSPSNKVTEKGKDVELRCDPISGHTALYWYRQSLGQGLEFLIYFQGNSAPDKSGLPSDRFSAERTGGSVSTLTIQRTQQEDSAVYLCASSSGLYYTFGSGTRLTVV.

The chain recombines TRBV15 with TRBJ2-1, with D perhaps matching TRBD2 (6 bases). The CDR3 contains 15 residues. CDR1 and CDR2 (germline): LNHNV, YYDKDF (reference sequence). V lost 3 bases, J lost 5 bases, and 14 bases lay in between. As DNA, the CDR3 is TGTGCCACCAGCAGGGGGGTCGGGAGTCACAATGAGCAGTTCTTC. This gives the protein CATSRGVGSHNEQFF.

This sequence joins TRBV7-3 and TRBJ2-3; D remains ambiguous. The V and J ends lost 5 bases and 5 bases respectively, with 11 bases between them. Looked up from germline, CDR1 is SGHTA and CDR2 is FQGTGA. The CDR3 runs 13 residues. CDR3 loop: CASSPWVEDTQYF. In nucleotides, the CDR3 is TGTGCCAGCAGCCCATGGGTTGAAGATACGCAGTATTTT.

The CDR3 reads CASSDSRVTGELFF. Here the CDR3 DNA reads TGCGCCAGCAGTGATTCCCGGGTTACCGGGGAGCTGTTTTTT. The chain couples TRBV10-1 to TRBJ2-2; D remains ambiguous. V was trimmed by 3 bases and J by 5 bases, leaving 10 bases between them. The CDR3 totals 14 residues. The germline gives CDR1 WNHNN, CDR2 SYGVQD (reference sequence).

This clone showed up just once. This rearrangement joins TRBV27 to TRBJ1-1; D not resolved. Germline assignment: CDR1 MNHEY and CDR2 SMNVEV (reference sequence). This CDR3 spans 13 amino acids. V shed 7 bases and J shed 3 bases, with 12 bases lying between them. The DNA for the CDR3 is TGTGCCAGCAAAATGGGGTACTACACTGAAGCTTTCTTT. Protein product: CASKMGYYTEAFF.

The rearrangement uses TRBV11-2 and TRBJ2-7, with D tentatively TRBD1 (6 bases). The CDR3 sequence is 15 residues long. The ends were cut back, 8 bases at V and 0 bases at J, with 17 bases in the middle. The germline V gene has CDR1 SGHAT and CDR2 FQNNGV. CDR3 sequence reads: CASETNRESSYEQYF. As DNA, the CDR3 is TGTGCCAGCGAGACTAACAGGGAGAGCTCCTACGAGCAGTACTTC.

The chain has TRBV4-3 and TRBJ2-1; D may be TRBD2 (6 bases). The V gene lost 4 bases and the J gene lost 7 bases, with 14 bases spanning the gap. Per germline, CDR1 LGHNA and CDR2 YSLEER. CDR3 length: 14 residues. The CDR3 protein is CASSPRRRGNEQFF. CDR3 in DNA: TGCGCCAGCAGCCCCCGTCGGAGGGGAAATGAGCAGTTCTTC.

The chain is built from TRBV6-5 and TRBJ1-1, with 7 bases lining up with TRBD1. Germline V gene lookup returns CDR1 MNHEY and CDR2 SVGAGI. The CDR3 has 13 residues. V lost 4 bases to trimming and J lost 2 bases; unmatched junction nucleotides: 1. For the CDR3, the DNA is TGTGCCAGCAGTTGGGACAGCAACACTGAAGCTTTCTTT. Amino acid sequence: CASSWDSNTEAFF.

The CDR3 nucleotides are TGTGCCAGCAGCTTAGGGAAAGAGGCTTTCTTT. Protein: CASSLGKEAFF. V and J are TRBV11-2 and TRBJ1-1; D is unresolved. V lost 1 base and J lost 11, with 8 bases in between. CDR1 SGHAT and CDR2 FQNNGV come from the germline V gene. The CDR3 spans 11 residues.

The chain joins TRBV12-5 to TRBJ1-2; TRBD1 might be the D (6 bases). The CDR3 is 18 amino acids. The germline CDR1 and CDR2 sequences are LGHNT and FRNRAP. Trimming pared 3 bases from V and 0 bases from J, leaving 20 bases between. CDR3 DNA sequence: TGTGCTAGTGGTTTATCCGAGCCAACAGGGCAAGCTAACTATGGCTACACCTTC. The encoded protein is CASGLSEPTGQANYGYTF.

This clone was seen once. The V gene is TRBV30, the J gene TRBJ1-4; D unclear. V was shortened by 2 bases and J by 0 bases, with 7 bases between the two germline ends. The CDR3 loop spans 14 amino acids. The germline V gene encodes CDR1 GTSNPN and CDR2 SVGIG (reference sequence). CDR3 residues: CAWSRGATNEKLFF. The DNA of the CDR3 is TGTGCCTGGAGTCGGGGTGCAACTAATGAAAAACTGTTTTTT.

This clone was detected only once. CDR3 in amino acids: CASSPHRERQDEQYF. DNA of the CDR3: TGTGCCAGCAGCCCCCACAGGGAGAGGCAGGACGAGCAGTACTTC. This chain uses TRBV9 with TRBJ2-7; D may be TRBD1 (6 bases). V was cut by 4 bases and J by 5 bases, with 19 bases left in between. There are 15 residues in the CDR3. The germline gives CDR1 SGDLS, CDR2 YYNGEE.

The chain uses TRBV28 and TRBJ2-2, with D uncertain. Per germline, CDR1 MDHEN and CDR2 SYDVKM. The length of the CDR3 is 16 residues. Trimming removed 4 bases from V and 0 bases from J, with 12 bases in between. CDR3 nucleotide sequence: TGTGCCAGCAGTTCACACCGGAATACGAACACCGGGGAGCTGTTTTTT. Protein product: CASSSHRNTNTGELFF. The full variable domain, completed using reference TRBV28 and TRBJ2-2, is DVKVTQSSRYLVKRTGEKVFLECVQDMDHENMFWYRQDPGLGLRLIYFSYDVKMKEKGDIPEGYSVSREKKERFSLILESASTNQTSMYLCASSSHRNTNTGELFFGEGSRLTVL.

The rearrangement links TRBV5-1 to TRBJ1-1; TRBD1 aligns across 8 bases. Trimming removed 4 bases from V and 0 bases from J; junction bases left unmatched: 11. Per the germline V gene, CDR1 is SGHRS and CDR2 is YFSETQ. The CDR3 contains 17 residues. The CDR3: CASSSPGTGIMNTEAFF. CDR3 DNA: TGCGCCAGCAGCAGTCCCGGGACAGGTATAATGAACACTGAAGCTTTCTTT.